This T cell receptor (beta chain) was identified in a study of blood T cell repertoires in COVID-19. Those enrolled, adults aged roughly 18 to 95 years, came from about 24 US areas. The V end was cut by 7 bases, the J end by 4 bases, with 11 bases between. Germline CDR1 is SGHVS and CDR2 is FNYEAQ. CDR3 length equals 13 residues. Source study methods: Reference gene primer amplification yielded estimated nucleated cell counts. Produced via immunoSEQ multiplex PCR; TCRdb's table is partial and in-frame only. The V and J calls and clone size are taken from that table; D and trimming were inferred from the DNA. The table has under 250,000 clones, about 84% seen once.

The sequence was obtained from a man aged 25 to 40 with acute COVID-19. Sequenced: PBMCs or T cells enriched from blood (not recorded which). J is TRBJ1-5 and V is TRBV7-6; D call uncertain. The CDR3 DNA reads as TGTGCCAGCACCACCGCGGGGAATCAGCCCCAGCATTTT. Encoded protein: CASTTAGNQPQHF.